These 16 T cell receptor beta chains came from one sample sequenced in a study of T cell repertoires in cytomegalovirus infection. MiXCR, run by TCRdb on the reads, gives a single entry per CDR3 protein. The sample gives roughly 500,000 distinct CDR3 sequences, 25% to 35% of which show up once; roughly 17% is in the top ten. For these receptors, no antigen is known. This specimen was cultured PBMCs, taken from culture after CMV antigen stimulation. The source of these receptors is a human donor in good health (CMV status not recorded). Some clones in this sample may be carry-over from other donors' samples.

J is TRBJ1-5 and V is TRBV12-3 or TRBV12-4, with a weak D call TRBD1 (5 bases). This CDR3 has 12 amino acids. V was shortened by 4 bases and J by 11 bases, with 12 bases between the two germline ends. The CDR3 nucleotides read TGTGCCAGCAGTTATTATGGGGGTACCCAGCATTTT. Translated, it gives CASSYYGGTQHF.

V usage is TRBV20-1 and J usage is TRBJ1-4, with D perhaps matching TRBD1 (5 bases). The CDR3 length is 15 residues. From germline, CDR1 is DFQATT and CDR2 SNEGSKA (reference sequence). V lost 6 bases to trimming and J lost 0 bases, with 14 bases between them. The CDR3 nucleotides are TGCAGTGCCACCATTGACAGTGCAACTAATGAAAAACTGTTTTTT. As protein: CSATIDSATNEKLFF.

This clonotype appeared a few times. The V and J genes are TRBV28 and TRBJ1-4; D might be TRBD1 (5 bases). Per the germline V gene, CDR1 is MDHEN and CDR2 is SYDVKM. V lost 7 bases and J lost 2, with 8 bases in between. The CDR3 spans 13 residues. In DNA form, the CDR3 reads TGTGCCAGCACGGACACCACTAATGAAAAACTGTTTTTT. The encoded protein is CASTDTTNEKLFF.

V is TRBV19 and J is TRBJ2-1; TRBD1 matches 7 bases. The CDR3 is made up of 13 amino acids. Trimming removed 3 bases from V and 12 bases from J; junction bases left unmatched: 8. Germline V lookup: CDR1 LNHDA, CDR2 SQIVND (reference sequence). CDR3 in amino acids: CASSIRAGDRQFF. CDR3 coding DNA: TGTGCCAGTAGTATCAGAGCTGGGGACAGGCAGTTCTTC.

This clonotype has a handful of counts. The rearrangement joins TRBV25-1 to TRBJ2-5; 9 bases line up with TRBD2. The V and J ends lost 2 bases and 7 bases, in that order; junction bases with no gene match: 11. The germline gives CDR1 MGHDK, CDR2 SYGVNS. The CDR3 spans 16 residues. The CDR3 here is CASSEGGLAWSRTQYF. The CDR3 region has the DNA TGTGCCAGCAGTGAAGGGGGACTAGCCTGGAGTCGGACCCAGTACTTC.

Many counts were recorded for this clonotype. The gene calls are TRBV7-8 and TRBJ2-7, with TRBD2 matching 7 bases. The CDR3 has 14 amino acids. The germline CDR1 and CDR2 sequences are SGHVS and FQNEAQ. Trimming took 5 bases from V and 6 from J; bases not matched to a gene: 10. CDR3 DNA sequence: TGTGCCAGCAGCGCCGTAGCGGGCCACTCCGAGCAGTACGTC. Translating it yields CASSAVAGHSEQYV.

The chain carries TRBV11-3 and TRBJ2-1; D is ambiguous. This CDR3 is 14 amino acids long. CDR1 and CDR2 from the germline V gene are SGHNT and YENEEA. V was shortened by 0 bases and J by 8 bases, with 11 bases between the two germline ends. CDR3 nucleotides: TGTGCCAGCAGCTTAGATGTGGTGGAGCATGAGCAGTTCTTC. Translating gives CASSLDVVEHEQFF.

This clonotype was counted a few times. The rearrangement joins TRBV23-1 to TRBJ2-5; D gene uncertain. TRBV23-1 is given ORF status, its function remaining uncertain. The CDR3 runs 13 residues. V was trimmed by 4 bases and J by 5 bases, leaving 11 bases between them. CDR3 coding DNA: TGCGCCAGCAGTCCAAAAACCGTGGAGACCCAGTACTTC. This gives the protein CASSPKTVETQYF.

This chain connects TRBV11-2 to TRBJ2-1; TRBD2 aligns across 8 bases. The V gene end was trimmed by 6 bases and the J gene end by 5 bases; junction bases not matched to a gene: 12. The CDR3 covers 16 residues. Germline CDR1 reads SGHAT; CDR2 reads FQNNGV. The CDR3 DNA is TGTGCCAGCAGTCTCTCTCAGGCGGGAGGAGACAATGAGCAGTTCTTC. It translates to CASSLSQAGGDNEQFF.

V usage is TRBV6-2 or TRBV6-3 and J usage is TRBJ1-2, with D uncertain. Germline lookup yields CDR1 MNHEY and CDR2 SVGEGT. The CDR3 is made up of 11 amino acids. The germline V and J ends were trimmed by 3 bases and 9 bases, with 8 bases remaining between them. In DNA, the CDR3 is TGTGCCAGCAGTTATCAGGATCGCTACACCTTC. Its protein is CASSYQDRYTF.

This rearrangement joins TRBV15 to TRBJ2-3; 8 bases map to TRBD1. The CDR3 length is 17 residues. V shed 0 bases, J shed 5 bases, and the junction held 10 bases outside the gene matches. Germline values: CDR1 LNHNV, CDR2 YYDKDF (reference sequence). The CDR3 nucleotides read TGTGCCACCAGCAGAGATCCACAGGGGGAATGGGGAGATACGCAGTATTTT. Translated: CATSRDPQGEWGDTQYF.

This chain joins TRBV24-1 and TRBJ2-5; D is perhaps TRBD1 (6 bases). Trimming pared 5 bases from V and 5 bases from J, leaving 20 bases between. The CDR3 is 16 amino acids. Germline CDR1 is KGHDR and CDR2 is SFDVKD. The CDR3 coding sequence is TGTGCCACCAGTGGTAAGGGCAGGGGATCGGTTGAGACCCAGTACTTC. This encodes CATSGKGRGSVETQYF.

This chain joins TRBV27 and TRBJ1-5; TRBD1 agrees at 8 bases. The CDR3 contains 15 residues. Germline CDR1 and CDR2: MNHEY and SMNVEV (reference sequence). The J segment lost 4 bases and the V segment lost 0 bases, leaving 2 bases of the junction unmatched. The CDR3 here is CASSLSGDRNQPQHF. The CDR3 DNA is TGTGCCAGCAGTTTATCGGGGGACAGGAATCAGCCCCAGCATTTT.

This sequence joins TRBV7-2 and TRBJ2-6; possibly TRBD2 for D (6 bases). Germline V lookup: CDR1 SGHTA, CDR2 FQGNSA. The CDR3 runs 17 residues. Trimming pared 6 bases from V and 1 base from J, leaving 16 bases between. In DNA form, the CDR3 reads TGTGCCAGCAGTCCCTATCTAGCGAGTTCTGGGGCCAACGTCCTGACTTTC. Translation: CASSPYLASSGANVLTF.

The rearrangement links TRBV7-2 to TRBJ1-1; 8 positions agree with TRBD1. The ends lost 4 bases at V and 0 bases at J; junction bases unmatched: 4. Germline loops: CDR1 SGHTA, CDR2 FQGNSA. CDR3 size: 15 residues. CDR3 region: CASSYSTGVNTEAFF. CDR3 DNA: TGTGCCAGCAGCTACTCGACAGGGGTGAACACTGAAGCTTTCTTT.

V gene TRBV7-2 combines with J gene TRBJ2-7; 8 positions match TRBD2. The V gene's germline CDR1 is SGHTA and CDR2 FQGNSA. This CDR3 contains 16 residues. Germline trimming cut 4 bases from V and 3 bases from J; bases unmatched to any gene: 11. Written as DNA, the CDR3 is TGTGCCAGCAGCTCCTCTGTAGGGACTAGGAACTACGAGCAGTACGTC. As protein: CASSSSVGTRNYEQYV.